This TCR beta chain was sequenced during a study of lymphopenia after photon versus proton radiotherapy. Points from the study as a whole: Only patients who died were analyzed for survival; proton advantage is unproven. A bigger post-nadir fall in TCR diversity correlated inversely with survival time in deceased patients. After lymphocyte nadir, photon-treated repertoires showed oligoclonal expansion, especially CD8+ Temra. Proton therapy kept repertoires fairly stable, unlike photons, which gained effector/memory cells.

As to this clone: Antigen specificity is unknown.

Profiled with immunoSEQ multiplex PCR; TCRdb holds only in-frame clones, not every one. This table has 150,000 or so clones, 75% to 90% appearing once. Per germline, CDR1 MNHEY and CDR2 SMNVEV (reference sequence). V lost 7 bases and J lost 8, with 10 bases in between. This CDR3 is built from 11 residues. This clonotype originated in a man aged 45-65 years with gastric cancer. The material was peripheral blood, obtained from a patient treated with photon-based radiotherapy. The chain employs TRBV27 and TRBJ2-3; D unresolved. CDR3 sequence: CASTNLGTQYF. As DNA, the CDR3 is TGTGCCAGCACCAACCTAGGTACGCAGTATTTT.